The entry that follows covers one TCR beta chain sequence. The germline V gene has CDR1 MDHEN and CDR2 SYDVKM. CDR3 length: 15 residues. The V segment lost 6 bases and the J segment 4 bases; nucleotides outside the gene matches: 8. The data stem from a study of blood T cell repertoires in COVID-19. About the research overall: From the United States, Italy and Spain came samples of acute and convalescent COVID-19. In each case, the material was cDNA or gDNA derived from T cells, B-cell-depleted T cells, or PBMCs.

Methods used by the authors: Quantification of nucleated cells was approximated via reference gene primer amplification. Using immunoSEQ multiplex PCR, the repertoire was profiled, and TCRdb retains in-frame clones only, with some absent. V and J calls and clone size follow that table, whereas D and trimming were derived from the DNA. The sample contains roughly 98,000 clones, approximately 92% of which appear only once. The chain employs TRBV28 and TRBJ2-7, with TRBD1 matching 11 bases. This clonotype originated in a woman aged 55-69 years with active COVID-19. Sequencing input: peripheral blood. CDR3 amino acids: CASRYGQGAYYEQYF. DNA of the CDR3: TGTGCCAGCAGATACGGACAGGGGGCGTATTACGAGCAGTACTTC.